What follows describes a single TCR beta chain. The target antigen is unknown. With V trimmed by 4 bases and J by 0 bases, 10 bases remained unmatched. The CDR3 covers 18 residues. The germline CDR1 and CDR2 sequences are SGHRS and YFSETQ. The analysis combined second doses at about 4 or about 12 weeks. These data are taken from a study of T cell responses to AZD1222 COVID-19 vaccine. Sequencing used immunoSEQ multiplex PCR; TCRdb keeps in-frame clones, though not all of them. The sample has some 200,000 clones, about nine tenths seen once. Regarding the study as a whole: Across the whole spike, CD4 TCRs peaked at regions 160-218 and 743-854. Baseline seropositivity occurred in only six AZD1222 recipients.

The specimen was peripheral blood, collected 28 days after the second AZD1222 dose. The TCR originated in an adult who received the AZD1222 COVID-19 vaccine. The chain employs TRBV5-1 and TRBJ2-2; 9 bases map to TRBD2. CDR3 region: CASSPGAGGFPNTGELFF. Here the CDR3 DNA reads TGCGCCAGCAGCCCAGGGGCGGGAGGGTTTCCGAACACCGGGGAGCTGTTTTTT.